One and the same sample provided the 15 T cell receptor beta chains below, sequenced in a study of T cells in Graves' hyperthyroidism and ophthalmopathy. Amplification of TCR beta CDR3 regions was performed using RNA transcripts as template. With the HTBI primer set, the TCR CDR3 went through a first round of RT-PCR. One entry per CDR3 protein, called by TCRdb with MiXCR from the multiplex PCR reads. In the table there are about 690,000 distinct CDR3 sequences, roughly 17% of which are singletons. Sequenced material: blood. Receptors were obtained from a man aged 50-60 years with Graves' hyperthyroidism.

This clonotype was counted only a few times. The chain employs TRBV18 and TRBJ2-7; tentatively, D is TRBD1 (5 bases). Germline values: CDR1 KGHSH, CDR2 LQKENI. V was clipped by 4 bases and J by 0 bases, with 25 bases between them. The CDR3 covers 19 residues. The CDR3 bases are TGTGCCAGCTCACTCTTACCCGTGGCGAGTAAGGACAACTCCTACGAGCAGTACTTC. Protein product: CASSLLPVASKDNSYEQYF.

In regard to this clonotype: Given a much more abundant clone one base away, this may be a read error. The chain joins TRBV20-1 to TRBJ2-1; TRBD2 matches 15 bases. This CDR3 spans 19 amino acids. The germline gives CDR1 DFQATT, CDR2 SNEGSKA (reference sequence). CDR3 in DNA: TGCAGTGCTAGAGACTGGGGGACTAGCGGGAGGAGCTCCTACATTGAGCAGTTCTTC. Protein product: CSARDWGTSGRSSYIEQFF.

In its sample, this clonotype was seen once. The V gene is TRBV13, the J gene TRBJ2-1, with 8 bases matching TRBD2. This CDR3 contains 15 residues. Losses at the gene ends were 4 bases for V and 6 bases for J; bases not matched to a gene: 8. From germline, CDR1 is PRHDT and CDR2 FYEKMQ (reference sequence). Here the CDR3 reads CASSSAGERANEQFF. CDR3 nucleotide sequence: TGTGCCAGCAGCTCAGCGGGAGAGAGGGCCAATGAGCAGTTCTTC.

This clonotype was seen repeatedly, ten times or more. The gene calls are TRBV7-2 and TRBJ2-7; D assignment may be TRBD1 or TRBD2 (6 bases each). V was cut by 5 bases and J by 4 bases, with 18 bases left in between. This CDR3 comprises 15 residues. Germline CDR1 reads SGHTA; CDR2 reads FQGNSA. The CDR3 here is CASSPDSAGPYEQYF. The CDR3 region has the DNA TGTGCCAGCAGCCCGGACAGCGCGGGACCTTACGAGCAGTACTTC.

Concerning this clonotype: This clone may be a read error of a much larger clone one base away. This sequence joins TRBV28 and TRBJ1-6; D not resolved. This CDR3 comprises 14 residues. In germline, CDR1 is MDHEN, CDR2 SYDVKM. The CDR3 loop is CASSGILGNSPPHF. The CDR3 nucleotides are TGTGCCAGCTCAGGTATCCTGGGCAATTCACCCCCCCACTTT.

This CDR3 is CASSDPRVAGVHEQYF. DNA of the CDR3: TGTGCCAGCAGTGACCCCCGAGTAGCGGGAGTGCACGAGCAGTACTTC. This rearrangement joins TRBV25-1 to TRBJ2-7; TRBD2 matches 9 bases. J was trimmed by 5 bases and V by 3 bases; bases with no gene match: 11. CDR1 is MGHDK, CDR2 SYGVNS, per germline. There are 16 residues in the CDR3.

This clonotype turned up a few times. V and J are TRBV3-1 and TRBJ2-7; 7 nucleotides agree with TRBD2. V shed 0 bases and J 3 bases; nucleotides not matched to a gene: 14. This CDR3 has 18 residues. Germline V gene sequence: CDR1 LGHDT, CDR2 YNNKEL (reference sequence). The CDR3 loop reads CASSQEAPRTSSDYEQYF. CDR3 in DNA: TGTGCCAGCAGCCAAGAAGCTCCCCGGACTAGTTCAGACTACGAGCAGTACTTC.

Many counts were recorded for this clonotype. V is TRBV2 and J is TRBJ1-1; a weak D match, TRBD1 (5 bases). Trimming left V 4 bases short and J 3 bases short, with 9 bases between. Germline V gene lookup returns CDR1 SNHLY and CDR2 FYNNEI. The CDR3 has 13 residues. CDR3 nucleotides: TGTGCCAGCAGTGTGAACAGGCACACTGAAGCTTTCTTT. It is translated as CASSVNRHTEAFF.

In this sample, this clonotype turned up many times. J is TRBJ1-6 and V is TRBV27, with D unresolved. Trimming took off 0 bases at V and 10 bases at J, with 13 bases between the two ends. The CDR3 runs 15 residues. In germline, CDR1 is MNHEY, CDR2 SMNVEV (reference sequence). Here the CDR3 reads CASSLSRRARSPLHF. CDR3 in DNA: TGTGCCAGCAGTTTATCAAGAAGGGCCCGGTCACCCCTCCACTTT.

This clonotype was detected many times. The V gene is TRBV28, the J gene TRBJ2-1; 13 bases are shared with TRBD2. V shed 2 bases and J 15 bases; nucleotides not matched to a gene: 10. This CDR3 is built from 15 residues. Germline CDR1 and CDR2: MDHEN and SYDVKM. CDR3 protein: CASSLEGLAGEDGFF. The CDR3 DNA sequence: TGTGCCAGCAGTTTAGAAGGACTAGCGGGAGAAGATGGGTTCTTC.

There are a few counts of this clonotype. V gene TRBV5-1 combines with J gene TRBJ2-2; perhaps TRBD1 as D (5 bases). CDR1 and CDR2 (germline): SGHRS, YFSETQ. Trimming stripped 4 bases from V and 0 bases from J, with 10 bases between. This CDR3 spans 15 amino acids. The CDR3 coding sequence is TGCGCCAGCAGCCAAGGACACGCGAACACCGGGGAGCTGTTTTTT. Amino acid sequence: CASSQGHANTGELFF.

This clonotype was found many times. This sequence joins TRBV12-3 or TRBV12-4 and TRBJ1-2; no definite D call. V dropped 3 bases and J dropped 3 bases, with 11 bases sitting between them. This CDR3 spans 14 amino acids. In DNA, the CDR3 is TGTGCCAGCAGTTTTACGACGGACTACTATGGCTACACCTTC. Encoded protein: CASSFTTDYYGYTF.

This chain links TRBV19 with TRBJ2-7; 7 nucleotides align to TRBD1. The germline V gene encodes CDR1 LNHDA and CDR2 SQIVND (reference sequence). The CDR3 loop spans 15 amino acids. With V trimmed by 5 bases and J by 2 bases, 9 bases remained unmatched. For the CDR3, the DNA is TGTGCCAGTAGTCTCTCCGGGACAGATGCCTACGAGCAGTACTTC. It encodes CASSLSGTDAYEQYF.

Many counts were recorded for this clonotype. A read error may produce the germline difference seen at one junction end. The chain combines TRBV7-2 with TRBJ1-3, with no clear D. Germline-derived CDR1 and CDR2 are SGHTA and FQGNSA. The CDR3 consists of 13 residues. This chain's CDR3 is CASSLGALSTIYF. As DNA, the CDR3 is TGTGCCAGCAGTTTAGGTGCTTTGTCGACCATATATTTT.

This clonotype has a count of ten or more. CDR3 residues: CASSLGIGNTIYF. The CDR3 DNA reads TGTGCCAGCAGCTTAGGGATTGGAAACACCATATATTTT. The chain recombines TRBV7-9 with TRBJ1-3, with unresolved D. This CDR3 comprises 13 residues. Germline assignment: CDR1 SEHNR and CDR2 FQNEAQ (reference sequence). Trimming cost V 1 base and J 3 bases, with 4 bases left between them.